The 8 T cell receptor beta chains presented below share a single source sample, sequenced in a study of OX40 agonist ivuxolimab in advanced cancers. Method: immunoSEQ multiplex PCR; TCRdb's copy keeps in-frame clones and lacks some. The table lists about 73,000 clones, 90% to 95% of them singletons. The sample consisted of CD4+ or CD8+ T cells sorted from blood, taken in a trial of the OX40 agonist ivuxolimab. These receptors were obtained from an adult with an advanced solid tumor such as melanoma, head and neck, liver or kidney cancer.

The rearrangement uses TRBV6-5 and TRBJ1-4, with D uncertain. CDR1 MNHEY and CDR2 SVGAGI come from the germline V gene. The CDR3 length is 16 residues. V was clipped by 4 bases and J by 8 bases, with 20 bases between them. CDR3 sequence (DNA): TGTGCCAGCAGTTCCGGTTCGAGAGGGAGAACGGAAAAACTGTTTTTT. It specifies CASSSGSRGRTEKLFF.

The chain carries TRBV19 and TRBJ1-6, with TRBD1 matching over 7 bases. The J segment lost 12 bases and the V segment lost 5 bases, leaving 4 bases of the junction unmatched. CDR3 length: 12 amino acids. CDR1 and CDR2 (germline): LNHDA, SQIVND (reference sequence). CDR3: CASSEDRQPLHF. The DNA of the CDR3 is TGTGCCAGTAGTGAGGACAGGCAACCCCTCCACTTT.

The chain employs TRBV2 and TRBJ1-4; TRBD1 aligns across 7 bases. Trimming at V came to 1 base and at J to 5 bases, leaving 7 bases not matched to a gene. CDR1 is SNHLY, CDR2 FYNNEI, per germline. This CDR3 region has 16 residues. CDR3 amino acids: CASSEGRRGLNEKLFF. The CDR3 nucleotides are TGTGCCAGCAGTGAAGGGCGTAGGGGGCTGAATGAAAAACTGTTTTTT.

J is TRBJ1-2 and V is TRBV19; D is unclear. The germline V gene has CDR1 LNHDA and CDR2 SQIVND (reference sequence). CDR3 length: 14 residues. Trimming removed 4 bases at V and 4 bases at J, with 13 bases between. The CDR3 here is CASSTKQILYGYTF. CDR3 nucleotide sequence: TGTGCCAGTAGTACGAAACAGATTCTCTATGGCTACACCTTC.

The chain employs TRBV6-5 and TRBJ2-7; no clear D. Germline CDR1 is MNHEY and CDR2 is SVGAGI. CDR3 length: 14 amino acids. Between the trimmed V and J ends, which lost 5 bases and 1 base, there was a span of 12 bases. CDR3 in amino acids: CASSRNTRSYEQYF. In nucleotides, the CDR3 is TGTGCCAGCAGTCGAAATACTCGATCCTACGAGCAGTACTTC.

The chain joins TRBV19 to TRBJ2-7; 7 bases match TRBD2. Unmatched junction bases numbered 14, after V lost 4 bases and J lost 5 bases. CDR1 and CDR2 (germline): LNHDA, SQIVND (reference sequence). The CDR3 is made up of 16 amino acids. The CDR3 DNA sequence: TGTGCCAGTAGTACCCAGCGGGGCCTGTCTGTGAACGAGCAGTACTTC. It is translated as CASSTQRGLSVNEQYF.

The chain carries TRBV6-6 and TRBJ2-7; unclear D gene. The germline V and J ends were trimmed by 0 bases and 4 bases, with 10 bases remaining between them. CDR3 length: 14 residues. The germline V gene encodes CDR1 MNHNY and CDR2 SVGAGI (reference sequence). CDR3 coding DNA: TGTGCCAGCAGTTACTCCAGGATAGGGTACGAGCAGTACTTC. Encoded protein: CASSYSRIGYEQYF.

The rearrangement uses TRBV6-1 and TRBJ1-1; D is undetermined. Looked up from germline, CDR1 is MNHNS and CDR2 is SASEGT. This CDR3 has 13 amino acids. The germline V and J ends were trimmed by 4 bases and 1 base, with 7 bases remaining between them. DNA for the CDR3: TGTGCCAGCAGTGCCCGACAGAACACTGAAGCTTTCTTT. This gives the protein CASSARQNTEAFF.